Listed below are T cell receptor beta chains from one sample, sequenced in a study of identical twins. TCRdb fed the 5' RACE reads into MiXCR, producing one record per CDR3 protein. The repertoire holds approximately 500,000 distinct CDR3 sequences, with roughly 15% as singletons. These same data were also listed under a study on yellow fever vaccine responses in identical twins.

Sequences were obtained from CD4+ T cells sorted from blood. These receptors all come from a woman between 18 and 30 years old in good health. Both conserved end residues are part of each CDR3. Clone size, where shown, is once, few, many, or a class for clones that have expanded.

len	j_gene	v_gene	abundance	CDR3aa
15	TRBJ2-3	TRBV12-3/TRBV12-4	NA	CASSRGQSSTDTQYF
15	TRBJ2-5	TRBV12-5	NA	CASAFSGGAEETQYF
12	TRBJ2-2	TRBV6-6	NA	CASSYKSGELFF
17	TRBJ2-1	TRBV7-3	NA	CASSLYASGSSYNEQFF
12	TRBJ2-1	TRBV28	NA	CASSSGGTQQFF
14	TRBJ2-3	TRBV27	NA	CASGGGTGGMTQYF
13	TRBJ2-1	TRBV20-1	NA	CSALGGAYNEQFF
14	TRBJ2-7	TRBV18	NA	CASSPREGSVEQYF
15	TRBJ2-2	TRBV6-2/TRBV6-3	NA	CASKKLAGLTGELFF
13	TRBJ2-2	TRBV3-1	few	CASRKRYTGELFF
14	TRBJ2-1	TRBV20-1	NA	CSASGTAAPNEQFF
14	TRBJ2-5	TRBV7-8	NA	CASSLQDLQETQYF
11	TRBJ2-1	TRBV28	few	CASSSLGGKFF
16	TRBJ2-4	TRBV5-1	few	CASSREGQGNKNIQYF
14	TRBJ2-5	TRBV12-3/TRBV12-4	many	CASSLGRGEETQYF
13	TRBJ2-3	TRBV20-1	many	CSARRGPTDTQYF
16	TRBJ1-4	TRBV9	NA	CASSIDSGATNEKLFF
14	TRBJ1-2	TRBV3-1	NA	CASSQGWQRDGYTF
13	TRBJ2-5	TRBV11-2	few	CASSLAQEETQYF
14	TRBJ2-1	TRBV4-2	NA	CASSQDRLAGNYIF
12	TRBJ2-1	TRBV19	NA	CASSAPEGEQFF